The present T cell receptor beta chain was sequenced within a study of T cells in Graves' hyperthyroidism and ophthalmopathy. Germline values: CDR1 SGHAT, CDR2 FQDESV (reference sequence). The CDR3 extends over 14 amino acids. V was trimmed by 4 bases and J by 7 bases, leaving 11 bases between them. TCR beta CDR3 region amplification was performed from RNA transcripts. An initial round of RT-PCR targeting the TCR CDR3 relied on the HTBI primer set. TCRdb reprocessed the multiplex PCR reads via MiXCR and lists one record per CDR3 protein. The table lists approximately 630,000 distinct CDR3 sequences, around 15% of them singletons. When ophthalmopathy did not progress within 18 months, Graves' hyperthyroidism was considered stable. Patients were aged 18 to 65, had disease duration under 2 months, and had newly diagnosed hyperthyroidism. The diagnostic basis comprised clinical symptoms, serum thyroxine and TRAb, thyroid ultrasound and orbital computed tomography.

The TCR sequence derives from a woman in her thirties with Graves' hyperthyroidism. This chain connects TRBV11-1 to TRBJ1-6; the D is unclear. Sequenced: blood. CDR3 coding DNA: TGTGCCAGCAGCTCAAGAAGTGGGAATTCACCCCTCCACTTT. Encoded protein: CASSSRSGNSPLHF.